These 8 T cell receptor beta chains share one sample of origin, sequenced in a study of shared clonotypes between healthy human individuals. The table came from immunoSEQ multiplex PCR; TCRdb's copy has only in-frame clones and leaves some out. Altogether roughly 1.4 million clones are present, 98% being singletons, with the ten largest covering 0.36%. The specimen was naive CD4+ T cells sorted from blood. Described subset: CD45RA+ positively selected. These receptors all stem from a man aged 25 to 40 in good health.

J is TRBJ2-5 and V is TRBV7-3; 9 bases agree with TRBD2. Germline V gene data show CDR1 as SGHTA and CDR2 as FQGTGA. The CDR3 sequence is 14 residues long. J lost 5 bases, V lost 0 bases, and 1 base had no gene match. CDR3 nucleotide sequence: TGTGCCAGCAGCTTAACTAGCGGGAGCGAGACCCAGTACTTC. This translates into CASSLTSGSETQYF.

The CDR3 coding sequence is TGTGCCAGCAGCCCAACGGGGGCGGGCTACTACGAGCAGTACTTC. Translated, it gives CASSPTGAGYYEQYF. This chain uses TRBV9 with TRBJ2-7; D could derive from TRBD1 or TRBD2 (6 bases each). The V gene lost 4 bases and the J gene lost 3 bases, with 17 bases spanning the gap. From germline, CDR1 is SGDLS and CDR2 YYNGEE. The CDR3 is 15 amino acids.

As concerns this clone: Other DNA sequences within the sample encode an identical CDR3. This rearrangement joins TRBV28 to TRBJ2-5; D gene ambiguous. V was clipped by 3 bases and J by 5 bases, with 4 bases between them. Germline V gives CDR1 MDHEN, CDR2 SYDVKM. The CDR3 is made up of 11 amino acids. The DNA of the CDR3 is TGTGCCAGCAGTTTCTCTGAGACCCAGTACTTC. It encodes CASSFSETQYF.

The chain uses TRBV11-3 and TRBJ2-1; no clear D. V lost 5 bases, J lost 0 bases, and 8 bases lay in between. The germline V gene encodes CDR1 SGHNT and CDR2 YENEEA. There are 14 residues in the CDR3. Written as DNA, the CDR3 is TGTGCCAGCAGCCCACCCAACTCCTACAATGAGCAGTTCTTC. Protein: CASSPPNSYNEQFF.

The chain has TRBV28 and TRBJ2-1, with 8 bases matching TRBD1. Trimming took 6 bases from V and 5 from J; bases not matched to a gene: 12. The CDR3 has 16 amino acids. Germline V gives CDR1 MDHEN, CDR2 SYDVKM. The CDR3 protein is CASSQTGQAFNNEQFF. The CDR3 DNA is TGTGCCAGCAGCCAAACGGGACAGGCATTTAACAATGAGCAGTTCTTC.

The chain uses TRBV11-2 and TRBJ1-1; TRBD1 is a possible D gene (6 bases). Germline V CDR1 and CDR2: SGHAT, FQNNGV. The CDR3 contains 13 residues. Trimming shortened V by 8 bases and J by 4 bases, and 14 bases separated the two germline ends. CDR3 DNA sequence: TGTGCCAGCGCGAACAGGGTGGGCACTGAAGCTTTCTTT. Its protein is CASANRVGTEAFF.

The rearrangement links TRBV28 to TRBJ2-5; D might be TRBD1 (6 bases). CDR1 is MDHEN, CDR2 SYDVKM, per germline. V lost 3 bases, J lost 7 bases, and 15 bases lay in between. The CDR3 has 14 residues. CDR3 DNA: TGTGCCAGCAGTTTCCAGGGGAGCCTGGCGACCCAGTACTTC. It translates to CASSFQGSLATQYF.

This chain joins TRBV2 and TRBJ2-7; 12 nucleotides match TRBD2. Germline values: CDR1 SNHLY, CDR2 FYNNEI. The CDR3 spans 14 residues. The V segment lost 8 bases and the J segment 2 bases; nucleotides outside the gene matches: 4. CDR3 bases: TGTGCCAGCCACCGACTAGCGGGAGCCTACGAGCAGTACTTC. Translated, it gives CASHRLAGAYEQYF.